This TCR beta chain was observed in a study of OX40 agonist ivuxolimab in advanced cancers. Generated by immunoSEQ multiplex PCR, the TCRdb table keeps only in-frame clones and is missing some. The table records approximately 61,000 clones, roughly 80% of them present only once. Material: CD4+ or CD8+ T cells sorted from blood, obtained in a trial of the OX40 agonist ivuxolimab. The sequence was obtained from an adult with an advanced solid tumor such as melanoma, head and neck, liver or kidney cancer.

This CDR3 is CASSPDYLPRNEQYF. The CDR3 DNA reads as TGTGCCAGCAGTCCCGACTACCTCCCCAGAAACGAGCAGTACTTC. The rearrangement joins TRBV27 to TRBJ2-7; possibly TRBD2 for D (5 bases). This CDR3 is built from 15 residues. Germline CDR1 reads MNHEY; CDR2 reads SMNVEV (reference sequence). V gave up 5 bases and J gave up 5 bases, with 19 bases separating them.